The 16 T cell receptor beta chains listed next were all sequenced from one sample in a study of blood T cell repertoires in COVID-19. Using immunoSEQ multiplex PCR, the repertoire was profiled, and TCRdb retains in-frame clones only, with some absent. The sample records roughly 67,000 clones, roughly nine tenths being singletons. The specimen sequenced was peripheral blood. The receptors derive from a man in his fifties or sixties with active COVID-19.

Judged by abundance, this clone is medium-sized. V and J are TRBV18 and TRBJ1-6; D is unclear. Germline V gene sequence: CDR1 KGHSH, CDR2 LQKENI. The CDR3 has 13 residues. The V gene lost 3 bases and the J gene lost 8 bases, with 8 bases spanning the gap. DNA of the CDR3: TGTGCCAGCTCACCCGTGGGAGATTCACCCCTCCACTTT. This translates into CASSPVGDSPLHF.

The chain joins TRBV27 to TRBJ2-1; 8 nucleotides match TRBD2. Unmatched junction bases numbered 7, after V lost 0 bases and J lost 9 bases. Germline V lookup: CDR1 MNHEY, CDR2 SMNVEV (reference sequence). The CDR3 spans 15 residues. CDR3 bases: TGTGCCAGCAGTTTATCGTTTGTGGGACTAGGTGAGCAGTTCTTC. Protein: CASSLSFVGLGEQFF.

V is TRBV25-1 and J is TRBJ2-4, with D tentatively TRBD2 (6 bases). Germline V gene lookup returns CDR1 MGHDK and CDR2 SYGVNS. CDR3 length: 14 residues. V was clipped by 1 base and J by 8 bases, with 12 bases between them. CDR3 DNA sequence: TGTGCCAGCAGTGAATGGGAGCGGGCTTACATTCAGTACTTC. Translation gives CASSEWERAYIQYF.

The chain links TRBV5-4 to TRBJ2-5, with 7 bases that match TRBD2. With 4 bases clipped from V and 4 bases from J, the junction kept 7 bases outside the gene matches. Germline V gene sequence: CDR1 SGHNT, CDR2 YYREEE (reference sequence). This CDR3 has 14 amino acids. In nucleotides, the CDR3 is TGTGCCAGCAGCCCGACGGGAGGCCGAGAGACCCAGTACTTC. Translating gives CASSPTGGRETQYF.

The chain combines TRBV9 with TRBJ2-1; TRBD2 might be the D (6 bases). CDR1 and CDR2 (germline): SGDLS, YYNGEE. This CDR3 is built from 15 residues. V was pared by 1 base and J by 7 bases, with 15 bases between. For the CDR3, the DNA is TGTGCCAGCAGCGTACGAGACTCAAGCGGGAATGAGCAGTTCTTC. Translated: CASSVRDSSGNEQFF.

This chain links TRBV5-6 with TRBJ1-4; 8 bases agree with TRBD1. This CDR3 has 14 amino acids. Per germline, CDR1 SGHDT and CDR2 YYEEEE. Germline trimming cut 4 bases from V and 5 bases from J; bases unmatched to any gene: 4. Here the CDR3 DNA reads TGTGCCAGCAGCCTCGGACAGGGAAATGAAAAACTGTTTTTT. This translates into CASSLGQGNEKLFF.

This clone was observed once. The V call is TRBV7-8, the J call TRBJ2-1, with D maybe TRBD2 (6 bases). V lost 4 bases, J lost 9 bases, and 16 bases lay in between. This CDR3 region has 14 residues. Germline CDR1 SGHVS, CDR2 FQNEAQ. The CDR3 coding sequence is TGTGCCAGCAGCTCGGAGGGCCGCAGGAGTGAGCAGTTCTTC. It codes for CASSSEGRRSEQFF.

V gene TRBV2 combines with J gene TRBJ1-1, with D unclear. CDR1 and CDR2 (germline): SNHLY, FYNNEI. The CDR3 spans 14 residues. Trimming took off 2 bases at V and 1 base at J, with 8 bases between the two ends. The DNA of the CDR3 is TGTGCCAGCAGTGAATACCGACAGAACACTGAAGCTTTCTTT. Protein sequence: CASSEYRQNTEAFF.

CDR3 loop: CASSSPTIQRETQYF. Here the CDR3 DNA reads TGTGCCAGTAGTTCACCGACTATCCAACGAGAGACCCAGTACTTC. The chain links TRBV19 to TRBJ2-5, with D possibly being TRBD2 (5 bases). In germline, CDR1 is LNHDA, CDR2 SQIVND (reference sequence). The CDR3 covers 15 residues. The germline V and J ends were trimmed by 5 bases and 4 bases, with 17 bases remaining between them.

DNA of the CDR3: TGTGCCAGCAGCACGGGACTAGCGGGACCAAGCTACGAGCAGTACTTC. Residues: CASSTGLAGPSYEQYF. This chain connects TRBV5-4 to TRBJ2-7; 13 positions match TRBD2. V dropped 4 bases and J dropped 3; count of bases not matched to a gene: 7. CDR1 and CDR2 (germline): SGHNT, YYREEE (reference sequence). The CDR3 runs 16 residues.

This clone was recorded once. The V call is TRBV6-4, the J call TRBJ2-3, with 8 bases matching TRBD2. The CDR3 runs to 15 residues. J lost 4 bases, V lost 2 bases, and 5 bases had no gene match. Looked up from germline, CDR1 is MRHNA and CDR2 is SNTAGT. The CDR3, as DNA: TGTGCCAGCAGTGACAAGGCGGGGGGCTCAGATACGCAGTATTTT. It is translated as CASSDKAGGSDTQYF.

This clone was observed a single time. The chain employs TRBV2 and TRBJ2-3, with TRBD2 matching 7 bases. This CDR3 is built from 15 residues. Germline V gives CDR1 SNHLY, CDR2 FYNNEI. The V gene end was trimmed by 5 bases and the J gene end by 2 bases; junction bases not matched to a gene: 7. The CDR3: CASSRLLAATDTQYF. The CDR3 DNA follows: TGTGCCAGCAGTCGGCTTCTAGCGGCCACAGATACGCAGTATTTT.

This chain uses TRBV5-1 with TRBJ1-1, with TRBD1 as a possible D gene (5 bases). The germline gives CDR1 SGHRS, CDR2 YFSETQ. The CDR3 loop spans 14 amino acids. Trimming took 3 bases from V and 5 from J, leaving 14 bases between them. CDR3 sequence (DNA): TGCGCCAGCAGCTCGGCGGGGCTTATTACTGAAGCTTTCTTT. It codes for CASSSAGLITEAFF.

CDR3 in DNA: TGCGCCAGCACCCCTGGGGGAGGGCCAACGAACACCGGGGAGCTGTTTTTT. Translating it yields CASTPGGGPTNTGELFF. The genes are TRBV23-1 and TRBJ2-2; 7 bases agree with TRBD2. TRBV23-1 is filed as an ORF, its function uncertain. This CDR3 region has 17 residues. V gave up 7 bases and J gave up 0 bases; unmatched junction bases: 11.

V and J are TRBV9 and TRBJ1-3, with a possible D match to TRBD1 (6 bases). V lost 3 bases and J 0 bases, leaving 16 bases between the germline ends. The CDR3 is made up of 17 amino acids. The V gene's germline CDR1 is SGDLS and CDR2 YYNGEE. The CDR3 reads CASSATPTGLSGNTIYF. The CDR3 DNA sequence: TGTGCCAGCAGCGCCACACCGACAGGTCTCTCTGGAAACACCATATATTTT.

This chain uses TRBV7-2 with TRBJ1-4; 8 bases agree with TRBD1. The germline V gene encodes CDR1 SGHTA and CDR2 FQGNSA. The CDR3 runs to 18 residues. V dropped 5 bases and J dropped 0; count of bases not matched to a gene: 11. DNA of the CDR3: TGTGCCAGCAGCCCCCGGGACAGGCGAGTTTCAACTAATGAAAAACTGTTTTTT. The encoded protein is CASSPRDRRVSTNEKLFF.